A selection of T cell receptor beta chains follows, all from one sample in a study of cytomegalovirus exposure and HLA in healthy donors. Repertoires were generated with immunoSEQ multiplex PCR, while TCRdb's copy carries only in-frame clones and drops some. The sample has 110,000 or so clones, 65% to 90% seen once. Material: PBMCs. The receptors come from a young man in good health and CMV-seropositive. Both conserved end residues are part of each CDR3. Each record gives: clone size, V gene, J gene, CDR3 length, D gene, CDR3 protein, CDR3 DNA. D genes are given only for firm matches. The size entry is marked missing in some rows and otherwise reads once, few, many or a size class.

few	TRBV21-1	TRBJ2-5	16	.	CASSKEAETEVETQYF	TGTGCCAGCAGCAAAGAGGCGGAGACGGAGGTTGAGACCCAGTACTTC
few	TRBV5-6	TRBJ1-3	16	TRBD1	CASSLDRGPAGNTIYF	TGTGCCAGCAGCTTGGACAGGGGGCCGGCTGGAAACACCATATATTTT
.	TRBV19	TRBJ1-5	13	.	CASSIDVKRPQHF	TGTGCCAGTAGTATCGACGTTAAGCGTCCCCAGCATTTT
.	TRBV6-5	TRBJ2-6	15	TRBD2	CASKPGGVGANVLTF	TGTGCCAGCAAACCCGGGGGGGTCGGGGCCAACGTCCTGACTTTC
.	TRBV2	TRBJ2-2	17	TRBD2	CASTLLGGSGGTGELFF	TGTGCCAGCACCCTCTTGGGGGGGAGCGGGGGCACCGGGGAGCTGTTTTTT
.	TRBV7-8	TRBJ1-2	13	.	CASSRDKALGYTF	TGTGCCAGCAGCCGGGACAAGGCTCTTGGCTACACCTTC
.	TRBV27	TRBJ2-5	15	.	CASGNPGPVQETQYF	TGTGCCAGCGGCAATCCAGGGCCGGTTCAAGAGACCCAGTACTTC
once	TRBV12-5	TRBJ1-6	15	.	CASGQGGRFGSPLHF	TGTGCTAGTGGACAGGGAGGGCGTTTCGGCTCACCCCTCCACTTT
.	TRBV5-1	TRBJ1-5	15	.	CASSLLSGSNQPQHF	TGCGCCAGCAGCTTGCTGAGCGGTAGCAATCAGCCCCAGCATTTT
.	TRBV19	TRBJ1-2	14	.	CASSIRGGIGGYTF	TGTGCCAGTAGTATCCGGGGGGGAATTGGTGGCTACACCTTC
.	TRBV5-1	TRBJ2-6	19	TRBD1	CASSRGVQGASSGANVLTF	TGCGCCAGCAGCCGAGGGGTACAGGGGGCTAGCTCTGGGGCCAACGTCCTGACTTTC
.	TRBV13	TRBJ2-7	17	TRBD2	CASSPPSSGGSSYEQYF	TGTGCCAGCAGCCCACCCTCGAGCGGGGGCAGCTCCTACGAGCAGTACTTC
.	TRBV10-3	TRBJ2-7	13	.	CAIRPDSSYEQYF	TGTGCCATCAGACCGGACAGCTCCTACGAGCAGTACTTC
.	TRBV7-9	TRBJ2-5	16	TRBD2	CASSPRLAGGVETQYF	TGTGCCAGCAGCCCGAGACTAGCGGGGGGCGTAGAGACCCAGTACTTC
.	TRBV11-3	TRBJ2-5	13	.	CASRGEEQETQYF	TGTGCCAGCAGAGGGGAGGAACAAGAGACCCAGTACTTC
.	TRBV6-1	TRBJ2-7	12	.	CASRTGSYEQYF	TGTGCCAGCAGGACAGGTTCCTACGAGCAGTACTTC
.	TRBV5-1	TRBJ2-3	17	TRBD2	CASSLDPGLARADTQYF	TGCGCCAGCAGCTTGGATCCGGGACTAGCGCGCGCAGATACGCAGTATTTT
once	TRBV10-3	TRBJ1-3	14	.	CAISDRNSGNTIYF	TGTGCCATCAGTGATCGTAACTCTGGAAACACCATATATTTT
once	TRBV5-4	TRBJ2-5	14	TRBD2	CASRIAGGLETQYF	TGTGCCAGCAGAATAGCGGGGGGGCTAGAGACCCAGTACTTC